The 24 T cell receptor beta chains reported below all come from one sample, sequenced in a study of shared clonotypes between healthy human individuals. Generated by immunoSEQ multiplex PCR, the TCRdb table keeps only in-frame clones and is missing some. This table has roughly 650,000 clones, more than 95% appearing once. What was sequenced was naive CD4+ T cells sorted from blood. The subset: CD45RA+ positively selected. These receptors were taken from a woman aged 25 to 39 in good health.

V is TRBV18 and J is TRBJ2-7, with D unresolved. CDR3 length: 15 residues. The ends were cut back, 3 bases at V and 3 bases at J, with 15 bases in the middle. CDR1 KGHSH and CDR2 LQKENI come from the germline V gene. The CDR3 DNA reads TGTGCCAGCTCACCTCCCGCTCCACTCTTCTACGAGCAGTACTTC. It is translated as CASSPPAPLFYEQYF.

This chain uses TRBV4-1 with TRBJ2-5; D perhaps matches TRBD2 (6 bases). The J call is doubtful: the DNA matches TRBJ2-7 better. The CDR3 runs to 17 residues. From germline, CDR1 is MGHRA and CDR2 YSYEKL. CDR3 in amino acids: CASSQAGELPNPYEQYF. CDR3 sequence (DNA): TGCGCCAGCAGCCAAGCGGGGGAGCTGCCAAACCCCTACGAGCAGTACTTC.

The V and J genes are TRBV10-1 and TRBJ2-7; TRBD2 matches at 9 bases. Trimming removed 6 bases from V and 4 bases from J; junction bases left unmatched: 10. CDR3 length: 15 amino acids. Germline-derived CDR1 and CDR2 are WNHNN and SYGVQD (reference sequence). The CDR3 loop reads CASSAVASGAYEQYF. The CDR3 nucleotides read TGCGCCAGCAGCGCAGTGGCTAGCGGGGCGTACGAGCAGTACTTC.

A note on this clone: Other DNA variants within this sample encode the same CDR3. This rearrangement joins TRBV19 to TRBJ2-6; tentatively, D is TRBD1 (5 bases). V lost 5 bases, J lost 1 base, and 9 bases lay in between. CDR3 size: 15 residues. The germline gives CDR1 LNHDA, CDR2 SQIVND (reference sequence). The CDR3 DNA reads as TGTGCCAGTAGTTTAAGGGGTTCTGGGGCCAACGTCCTGACTTTC. As protein: CASSLRGSGANVLTF.

The chain recombines TRBV7-9 with TRBJ2-1; TRBD2 agrees at 10 bases. After removal of 1 base from V and 7 bases from J, the junction contained 10 bases not matched to a gene. CDR1 and CDR2 (germline): SEHNR, FQNEAQ (reference sequence). The CDR3 contains 17 residues. The CDR3 reads CASSLGNQREGPNEQFF. The CDR3 bases are TGTGCCAGCAGCTTAGGGAACCAGCGGGAGGGCCCTAATGAGCAGTTCTTC.

This clone was seen only once. The CDR3 DNA reads as TGCAGCGTGACTGACAGGGGACTCGCGAACACCGGGGAGCTGTTTTTT. Its protein product is CSVTDRGLANTGELFF. The chain carries TRBV29-1 and TRBJ2-2; 8 bases map to TRBD1. Germline lookup yields CDR1 SQVTM and CDR2 ANQGSEA. Losses at the gene ends were 6 bases for V and 0 bases for J; bases not matched to a gene: 9. The CDR3 totals 16 residues.

The gene calls are TRBV29-1 and TRBJ2-1; D not certain. The CDR3 is 11 amino acids. Germline V gene data show CDR1 as SQVTM and CDR2 as ANQGSEA. Deletions cut 3 bases from V and 5 bases from J, with 5 bases between. Here the CDR3 reads CSVDPNNEQFF. CDR3 sequence (DNA): TGCAGCGTTGACCCCAACAATGAGCAGTTCTTC.

The chain combines TRBV13 with TRBJ2-5; TRBD2 matches at 7 bases. V lost 3 bases to trimming and J lost 5 bases; unmatched junction nucleotides: 3. CDR1 is PRHDT, CDR2 FYEKMQ, per germline (reference sequence). The CDR3 sequence is 13 residues long. This chain's CDR3 is CASSLAGVETQYF. CDR3 bases: TGTGCCAGCAGCTTGGCGGGAGTGGAGACCCAGTACTTC.

As regards this clone: The same CDR3 also results from other DNA sequences found in this sample. The gene calls are TRBV5-4 and TRBJ2-1; 7 nucleotides align to TRBD2. The V and J ends lost 0 bases and 1 base, in that order; junction bases with no gene match: 4. CDR1 is SGHNT, CDR2 YYREEE, per germline (reference sequence). CDR3 size: 16 residues. The CDR3 reads CASSLGGGSSYNEQFF. The CDR3 bases are TGTGCCAGCAGCTTGGGGGGCGGGAGTTCCTACAATGAGCAGTTCTTC.

V gene TRBV28 combines with J gene TRBJ2-3, with TRBD2 identical over 8 bases. CDR3 length: 17 residues. The trim removed 1 base at V and 6 bases at J, leaving 12 bases unmatched. CDR1 MDHEN and CDR2 SYDVKM come from the germline V gene. The DNA for the CDR3 is TGTGCCAGCAGTTTATTATTTGGGACTAGGGGGTGGGATACGCAGTATTTT. Translated: CASSLLFGTRGWDTQYF.

The chain carries TRBV7-6 and TRBJ2-1, with 10 bases lining up with TRBD2. The CDR3 consists of 15 residues. Per germline, CDR1 SGHVS and CDR2 FNYEAQ. V lost 5 bases, J lost 2 bases, and 3 bases stayed unmatched. CDR3 nucleotides: TGTGCCAGCAGCCCTGGACTAGCGGCCTACAATGAGCAGTTCTTC. This gives the protein CASSPGLAAYNEQFF.

The chain is built from TRBV7-2 and TRBJ2-3; unclear D gene. This CDR3 has 15 amino acids. Germline V gene data show CDR1 as SGHTA and CDR2 as FQGNSA. V was shortened by 5 bases and J by 6 bases, with 18 bases between the two germline ends. The CDR3 DNA sequence: TGTGCCAGCAGCCCCCCCGGGCGACTTGGGGATACGCAGTATTTT. This codes for CASSPPGRLGDTQYF.

V is TRBV27 and J is TRBJ1-3; the match to TRBD1 covers 7 bases. CDR3 length: 14 residues. Germline values: CDR1 MNHEY, CDR2 SMNVEV (reference sequence). V gave up 5 bases and J gave up 4 bases; unmatched junction bases: 5. The CDR3 DNA reads TGTGCCAGCAGTAAGACAGGGATCGGAAACACCATATATTTT. Translating gives CASSKTGIGNTIYF.

This clone was seen only once. The V and J genes are TRBV5-1 and TRBJ2-5; 8 bases are a match to TRBD2. The CDR3 runs to 14 residues. Looked up from germline, CDR1 is SGHRS and CDR2 is YFSETQ. Germline trimming cut 0 bases from V and 4 bases from J; bases unmatched to any gene: 2. CDR3 region: CASSLGLAGETQYF. CDR3 coding DNA: TGCGCCAGCAGCTTGGGGCTAGCGGGAGAGACCCAGTACTTC. Full variable domain (outside the CDR3, taken from reference TRBV5-1 and TRBJ2-5): KAGVTQTPRYLIKTRGQQVTLSCSPISGHRSVSWYQQTPGQGLQFLFEYFSETQRNKGNFPGRFSGRQFSNSRSEMNVSTLELGDSALYLCASSLGLAGETQYFGPGTRLLVL.

This chain joins TRBV28 and TRBJ1-1; 8 positions agree with TRBD1. The V segment lost 6 bases and the J segment 7 bases; nucleotides outside the gene matches: 7. CDR1 and CDR2 (germline): MDHEN, SYDVKM. The CDR3 is made up of 13 amino acids. The CDR3 is CASSSGQGLEAFF. The CDR3, as DNA: TGTGCCAGCAGCTCAGGACAGGGCCTTGAAGCTTTCTTT.

The rearrangement uses TRBV5-1 and TRBJ2-1; D gene uncertain. The CDR3 totals 11 residues. V was shortened by 5 bases and J by 10 bases, with 10 bases between the two germline ends. CDR1 SGHRS and CDR2 YFSETQ come from the germline V gene. This CDR3 is CASRDRSEQFF. DNA of the CDR3: TGCGCCAGCAGGGACCGAAGCGAGCAGTTCTTC.

V is TRBV11-2 and J is TRBJ2-6; no clear D. The CDR3 runs to 17 residues. Germline-derived CDR1 and CDR2 are SGHAT and FQNNGV. Trimming pared 2 bases from V and 0 bases from J, leaving 11 bases between. The CDR3 protein is CASSLNPGSSGANVLTF. In DNA, the CDR3 is TGTGCCAGCAGCTTAAACCCAGGCAGCTCTGGGGCCAACGTCCTGACTTTC.

The rearrangement links TRBV6-1 to TRBJ2-2; TRBD1 matches 9 bases. With V trimmed by 6 bases and J by 4 bases, 3 bases remained unmatched. Germline V gene lookup returns CDR1 MNHNS and CDR2 SASEGT. This CDR3 has 14 amino acids. This chain's CDR3 is CASSRDRATGELFF. The CDR3 nucleotides are TGTGCCAGCAGCCGGGACAGGGCCACCGGGGAGCTGTTTTTT.

Notes on this clone: The sample carries other DNA sequences with the same CDR3. J is TRBJ2-7 and V is TRBV27, with 7 bases lining up with TRBD2. J gave up 2 bases and V 3 bases, and 1 base lay outside the gene matches. Per the germline V gene, CDR1 is MNHEY and CDR2 is SMNVEV (reference sequence). The CDR3 spans 13 residues. The CDR3 DNA reads as TGTGCCAGCAGTTTGGCGGGAGCCTACGAGCAGTACTTC. As protein: CASSLAGAYEQYF.

This chain connects TRBV28 to TRBJ1-1; possible D gene TRBD1, 6 bases. This CDR3 has 14 amino acids. Deletions cut 4 bases from V and 5 bases from J, with 14 bases between. Germline lookup yields CDR1 MDHEN and CDR2 SYDVKM. The CDR3 loop reads CASSSPGVGTEAFF. For the CDR3, the DNA is TGTGCCAGCAGTTCGCCAGGGGTGGGGACTGAAGCTTTCTTT. Full variable domain (remainder filled in from reference TRBV28 and TRBJ1-1): DVKVTQSSRYLVKRTGEKVFLECVQDMDHENMFWYRQDPGLGLRLIYFSYDVKMKEKGDIPEGYSVSREKKERFSLILESASTNQTSMYLCASSSPGVGTEAFFGQGTRLTVV.

The chain links TRBV11-2 to TRBJ2-5, with a possible D match to TRBD1 (6 bases). The germline CDR1 and CDR2 sequences are SGHAT and FQNNGV. This CDR3 contains 15 residues. Trimming removed 4 bases from V and 4 bases from J, with 16 bases in between. The CDR3 reads CASSYPGLRGETQYF. In nucleotides, the CDR3 is TGTGCCAGCAGCTATCCGGGCCTCAGGGGAGAGACCCAGTACTTC.

The J gene is TRBJ2-1, the V gene TRBV7-9, with TRBD2 identical over 7 bases. Per germline, CDR1 SEHNR and CDR2 FQNEAQ (reference sequence). The CDR3 is made up of 14 amino acids. Trimming took 3 bases from V and 6 from J; bases not matched to a gene: 5. The CDR3 loop is CASSLLAEGNEQFF. Written as DNA, the CDR3 is TGTGCCAGCAGCTTGCTAGCGGAGGGCAATGAGCAGTTCTTC.

J is TRBJ2-6 and V is TRBV19; no firm D call. With 4 bases removed from V and 2 bases from J, the gap between germline ends came to 9 bases. The CDR3 consists of 15 residues. Germline CDR1 and CDR2: LNHDA and SQIVND (reference sequence). CDR3 DNA sequence: TGTGCCAGTAGTAACGGAAGGCCTGGGGCCAACGTCCTGACTTTC. Translation gives CASSNGRPGANVLTF.

The V call is TRBV11-3, the J call TRBJ2-2; D is perhaps TRBD1 (6 bases). The CDR3 contains 16 residues. CDR1 SGHNT and CDR2 YENEEA come from the germline V gene. V was shortened by 4 bases and J by 4 bases, with 16 bases between the two germline ends. CDR3 residues: CASSSSGTSGTGELFF. DNA of the CDR3: TGTGCCAGCAGCTCCAGTGGGACATCGGGCACCGGGGAGCTGTTTTTT.